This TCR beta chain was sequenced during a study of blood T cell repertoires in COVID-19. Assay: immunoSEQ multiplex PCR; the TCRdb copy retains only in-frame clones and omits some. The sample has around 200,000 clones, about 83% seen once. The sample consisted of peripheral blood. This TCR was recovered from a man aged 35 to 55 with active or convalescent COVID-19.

CDR3 residues: CASSLGREGNTIYF. The CDR3 region has the DNA TGTGCCAGCAGCTTAGGGCGGGAAGGAAACACCATATATTTT. J is TRBJ1-3 and V is TRBV7-9; D gene uncertain. CDR3 length equals 14 residues. Germline CDR1 SEHNR, CDR2 FQNEAQ (reference sequence). V gave up 1 base and J gave up 4 bases, with 8 bases separating them.